These T cell receptor beta chains were read from a single sample in a study of blood T cell repertoires in COVID-19. Method: immunoSEQ multiplex PCR; TCRdb's copy keeps in-frame clones and lacks some. The table has 100,000 to 150,000 clones, roughly 87% seen once. The sample consisted of peripheral blood. These receptor sequences come from a man older than 75 with active or convalescent COVID-19. The CDR3 runs from the conserved cysteine through the conserved F or W. Each record gives: D gene, J gene, V gene, CDR3 protein. The D gene is left open where the match is weak.

>TRBD2|TRBJ2-3|TRBV25-1
CASSPSGYPDTQYF
>TRBD2|TRBJ2-5|TRBV6-1
CASSEGTSRETQYF
>-|TRBJ1-5|TRBV5-3
CARSLAQGPNQPQHF
>TRBD2|TRBJ2-1|TRBV15
CATAGRAVSVTNSSEQFF
>-|TRBJ1-2|TRBV12-3/TRBV12-4
CASSLSSDYLTF
>-|TRBJ2-7|TRBV4-2
CASSQRAMDHEQYF
>-|TRBJ2-5|TRBV4-1
CASSQGVVDSQETQYF
>TRBD1|TRBJ1-2|TRBV4-2
CASSQVGGQGFGGYTF
>-|TRBJ2-7|TRBV28
CASRPGQISYEQYF
>-|TRBJ1-2|TRBV28
CATARGGYGYTF
>TRBD1|TRBJ1-6|TRBV27
CASSLRGRWNSPLHF
>TRBD1|TRBJ2-7|TRBV19
CASSTLGQGNYEQYF
>-|TRBJ1-6|TRBV6-5
CAIQALNNSPLHF
>-|TRBJ2-1|TRBV5-1
CASSLGGRSSYNEQFF
>-|TRBJ2-1|TRBV7-2
CASSLDRTSYNEQFF
>-|TRBJ1-2|TRBV18
CASSPPQAYYGYTF
>TRBD1|TRBJ1-2|TRBV24-1
CATSAGTGGGYTF
>-|TRBJ2-7|TRBV18
CASSPSLSGEQYF
>-|TRBJ1-1|TRBV6-4
CASSDGGSAEAFF
>-|TRBJ1-1|TRBV7-6
CASSQDTNTEAFF
>TRBD1|TRBJ1-2|TRBV12-5
CASGFVALHRGNYGYTF
>TRBD2|TRBJ2-5|TRBV13
CASSSSRVGGAETQYF
>TRBD2|TRBJ2-5|TRBV5-1
CASSLGLAGGLQETQYF
>-|TRBJ1-1|TRBV11-2
CASSFSGGIGNTEAFF
>-|TRBJ1-6|TRBV7-2
CASSRESSYNSPLHF
>-|TRBJ1-2|TRBV27
CASSGGYGYTF
>-|TRBJ1-1|TRBV5-8
CASSSSGATEAFF
>-|TRBJ2-3|TRBV6-1
CASSVASGTLPDTQYF
>TRBD1|TRBJ2-1|TRBV27
CASSPTGGAYNEQFF
>-|TRBJ1-5|TRBV6-1
CASSVGGHQPQHF
>-|TRBJ1-4|TRBV18
CASSLRQTNEKLFF
>TRBD2|TRBJ2-7|TRBV4-2
CASSQDLLLAGDSYEQYF
>TRBD2|TRBJ2-3|TRBV19
CASNPGGTSPTDTQYF
>TRBD1|TRBJ1-1|TRBV18
CASSLQGRDTEAFF
>TRBD1|TRBJ1-4|TRBV4-1
CASSSPGQGKTNEKLFF
>-|TRBJ2-7|TRBV5-4
CASSLDGREQYF
>TRBD1|TRBJ2-2|TRBV19
CATRRSRINRGLITGELFF
>-|TRBJ2-1|TRBV18
CASSPTATHEQFF
>TRBD2|TRBJ2-7|TRBV6-5
CASSSGGGITYEQYF
>-|TRBJ1-1|TRBV10-3
CAISEPRLNTEAFF
>TRBD2|TRBJ2-7|TRBV18
CASSPTSTSGTYEQYF
>-|TRBJ2-3|TRBV5-6
CASSPRGAWVWSVTDTQYF
>TRBD2|TRBJ2-2|TRBV10-3
CAISGGLAGADTGELFF
>TRBD2|TRBJ2-1|TRBV3-1/TRBV3-2
CASRPGGNNEQFF
>-|TRBJ2-4|TRBV15
CATSRDRGLAKNIQYF
>-|TRBJ2-3|TRBV2
CASSVRDTQYF
>-|TRBJ1-2|TRBV3-1/TRBV3-2
CASSPQVQSGYGYTF
>-|TRBJ1-1|TRBV4-3
CASSQGSGRTEAFF
>TRBD1|TRBJ1-1|TRBV4-1
CASSPSGQGFYAFF
>TRBD1|TRBJ2-3|TRBV7-3
CASSLHPGGTNTQYF
>-|TRBJ1-4|TRBV7-8
CASRPFGGNEKLFF
>-|TRBJ2-7|TRBV5-1
CARGILEGYEQYF
>TRBD1|TRBJ1-6|TRBV7-2
CASSLTLGGNNSPLHF
>-|TRBJ2-5|TRBV18
CASSPSRAVLGETQYF
>-|TRBJ2-7|TRBV28
CASSSFWGPDSYEQYF
>-|TRBJ2-2|TRBV20-1
CSAPSTGELFF
>TRBD2|TRBJ2-1|TRBV3-1/TRBV3-2
CASSHTSAYNEQFF
>TRBD1|TRBJ2-2|TRBV7-2
CASSLGTGGLRELFF
>-|TRBJ2-7|TRBV18
CASSPQGTVLRNEQYF
>-|TRBJ2-1|TRBV6-5
CASSYGDNEQFF